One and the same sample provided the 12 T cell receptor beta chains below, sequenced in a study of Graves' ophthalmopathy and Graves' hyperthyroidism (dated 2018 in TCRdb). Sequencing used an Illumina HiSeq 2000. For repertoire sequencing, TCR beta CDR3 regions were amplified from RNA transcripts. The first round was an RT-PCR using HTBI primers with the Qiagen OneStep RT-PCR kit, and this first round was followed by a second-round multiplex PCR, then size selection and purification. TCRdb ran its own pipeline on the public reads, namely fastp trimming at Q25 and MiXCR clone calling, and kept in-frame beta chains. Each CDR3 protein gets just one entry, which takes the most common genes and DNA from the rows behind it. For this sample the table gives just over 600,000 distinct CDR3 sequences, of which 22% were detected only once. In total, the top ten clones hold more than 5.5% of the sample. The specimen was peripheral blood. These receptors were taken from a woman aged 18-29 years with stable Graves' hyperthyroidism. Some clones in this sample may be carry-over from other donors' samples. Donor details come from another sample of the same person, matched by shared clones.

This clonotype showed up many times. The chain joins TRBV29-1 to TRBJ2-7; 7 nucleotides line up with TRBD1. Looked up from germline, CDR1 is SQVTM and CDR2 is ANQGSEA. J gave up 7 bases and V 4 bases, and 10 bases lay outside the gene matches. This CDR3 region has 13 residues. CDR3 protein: CSVAETGSGEQYF. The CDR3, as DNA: TGCAGCGTTGCCGAGACAGGGTCTGGTGAGCAGTACTTC.

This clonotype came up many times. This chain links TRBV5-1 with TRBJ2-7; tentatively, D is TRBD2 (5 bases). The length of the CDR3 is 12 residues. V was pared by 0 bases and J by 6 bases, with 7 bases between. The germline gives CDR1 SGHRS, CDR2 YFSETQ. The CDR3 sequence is CASSLVGAEQYF. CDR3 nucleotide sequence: TGCGCCAGCAGCTTGGTGGGAGCCGAGCAGTACTTC. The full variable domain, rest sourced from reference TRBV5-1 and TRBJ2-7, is KAGVTQTPRYLIKTRGQQVTLSCSPISGHRSVSWYQQTPGQGLQFLFEYFSETQRNKGNFPGRFSGRQFSNSRSEMNVSTLELGDSALYLCASSLVGAEQYFGPGTRLTVT.

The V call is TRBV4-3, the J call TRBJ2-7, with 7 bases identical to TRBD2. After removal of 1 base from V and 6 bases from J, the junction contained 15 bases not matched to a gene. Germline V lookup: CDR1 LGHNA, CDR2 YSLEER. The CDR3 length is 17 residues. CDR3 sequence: CASSQAWPSGALREQYF. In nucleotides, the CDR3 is TGCGCCAGCAGCCAAGCCTGGCCTAGCGGTGCCCTCCGCGAGCAGTACTTC.

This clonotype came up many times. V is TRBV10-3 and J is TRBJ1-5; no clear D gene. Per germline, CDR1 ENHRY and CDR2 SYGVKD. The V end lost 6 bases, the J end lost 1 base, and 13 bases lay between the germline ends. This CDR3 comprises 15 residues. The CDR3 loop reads CAISRESLSNQPQHF. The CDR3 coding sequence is TGTGCCATCAGCCGGGAGAGTTTAAGCAATCAGCCCCAGCATTTT.

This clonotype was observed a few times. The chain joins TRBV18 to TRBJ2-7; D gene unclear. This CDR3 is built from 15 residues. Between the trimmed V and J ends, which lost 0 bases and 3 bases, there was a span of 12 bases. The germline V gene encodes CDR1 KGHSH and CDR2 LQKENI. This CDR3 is CASSPPSMSDYEQYF. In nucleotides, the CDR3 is TGTGCCAGCTCACCACCAAGTATGTCGGACTACGAGCAGTACTTC.

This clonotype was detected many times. The CDR3 DNA follows: TGCAGTGCTAGAGATTTTATTTCTTCGAACACCATATATTTT. It codes for CSARDFISSNTIYF. The V gene is TRBV20-1, the J gene TRBJ1-3; no reliable D call. Germline V CDR1 and CDR2: DFQATT, SNEGSKA (reference sequence). The CDR3 has 14 residues. The germline V and J ends were trimmed by 0 bases and 7 bases, with 13 bases remaining between them.

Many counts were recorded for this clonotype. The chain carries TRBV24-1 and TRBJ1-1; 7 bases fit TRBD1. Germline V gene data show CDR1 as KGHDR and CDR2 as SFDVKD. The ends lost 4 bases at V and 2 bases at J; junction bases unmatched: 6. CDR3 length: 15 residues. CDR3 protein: CATSDSTGPNTEAFF. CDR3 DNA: TGTGCCACCAGTGACTCGACAGGGCCCAACACTGAAGCTTTCTTT.

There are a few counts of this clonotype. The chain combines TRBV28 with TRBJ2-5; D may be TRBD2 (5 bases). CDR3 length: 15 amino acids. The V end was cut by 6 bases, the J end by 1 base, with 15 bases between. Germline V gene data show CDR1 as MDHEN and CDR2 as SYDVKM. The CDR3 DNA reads TGTGCCAGCAGACCCGCTGGGCGGGCCCAAGAGACCCAGTACTTC. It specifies CASRPAGRAQETQYF.

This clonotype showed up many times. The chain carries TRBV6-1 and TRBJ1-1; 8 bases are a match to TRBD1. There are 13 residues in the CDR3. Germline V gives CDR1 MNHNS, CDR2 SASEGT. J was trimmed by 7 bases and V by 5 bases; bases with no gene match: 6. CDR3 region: CASSPQDRDEAFF. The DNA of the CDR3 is TGTGCCAGCAGTCCCCAGGACAGGGATGAAGCTTTCTTT.

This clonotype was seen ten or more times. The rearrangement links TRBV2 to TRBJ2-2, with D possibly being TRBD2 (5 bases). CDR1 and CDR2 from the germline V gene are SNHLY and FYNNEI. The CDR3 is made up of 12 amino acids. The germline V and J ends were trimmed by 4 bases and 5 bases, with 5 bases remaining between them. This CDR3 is CASSGRTGELFF. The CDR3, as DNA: TGTGCCAGCAGTGGGAGGACCGGGGAGCTGTTTTTT.

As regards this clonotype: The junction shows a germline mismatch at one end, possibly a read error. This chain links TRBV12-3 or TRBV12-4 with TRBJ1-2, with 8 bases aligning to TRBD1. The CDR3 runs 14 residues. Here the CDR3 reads CASSFRQGIYGYAF. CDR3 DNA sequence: TGTGCCAGCAGTTTTCGACAGGGGATCTATGGCTACGCCTTC.

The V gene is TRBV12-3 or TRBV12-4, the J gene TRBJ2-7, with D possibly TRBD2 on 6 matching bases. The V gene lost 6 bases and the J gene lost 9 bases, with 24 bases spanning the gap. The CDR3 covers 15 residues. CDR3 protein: CASRGGSGPALGQYF. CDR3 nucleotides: TGTGCCAGCAGGGGTGGTAGCGGACCCGCCTTGGGGCAGTACTTC.